These 8 T cell receptor beta chains were sequenced from one sample in a study of blood T cell repertoires in COVID-19. The repertoire was sequenced with immunoSEQ multiplex PCR; TCRdb's copy has only in-frame clones and lacks some. The table records some 450,000 clones, around 88% of them present only once. The sample taken for sequencing was peripheral blood. These receptors all come from a woman aged 45-60 years with COVID-19, enrolled during active disease.

The V call is TRBV7-6, the J call TRBJ2-3, with 9 positions matching TRBD1. V lost 0 bases, J lost 6 bases, and 10 bases stayed unmatched. This CDR3 is 17 amino acids long. Germline V CDR1 and CDR2: SGHVS, FNYEAQ. CDR3 sequence reads: CASSLAIRDRVSDTQYF. DNA of the CDR3: TGTGCCAGCAGCTTAGCGATTCGGGACAGGGTTTCGGATACGCAGTATTTT.

The chain is built from TRBV5-4 and TRBJ1-2; weak D call: TRBD1 (5 bases). V lost 4 bases and J lost 4, with 14 bases in between. There are 14 residues in the CDR3. CDR1 is SGHNT and CDR2 is YYREEE in the germline V gene (reference sequence). CDR3 amino acids: CASSPSGGLYGYTF. The DNA for the CDR3 is TGTGCCAGCAGCCCGAGTGGGGGACTCTATGGCTACACCTTC.

The chain has TRBV11-2 and TRBJ2-7, with 7 bases matching TRBD2. J was trimmed by 0 bases and V by 1 base; bases with no gene match: 9. Germline CDR1 reads SGHAT; CDR2 reads FQNNGV. The CDR3 contains 17 residues. CDR3 DNA: TGTGCCAGCAGCTTAGTTCCAACGGGACTAAGCTCCTACGAGCAGTACTTC. Translating it yields CASSLVPTGLSSYEQYF.

The chain recombines TRBV6-1 with TRBJ1-5; D might be TRBD1 (6 bases). Germline V lookup: CDR1 MNHNS, CDR2 SASEGT. This CDR3 is built from 16 residues. With 1 base removed from V and 7 bases from J, the gap between germline ends came to 17 bases. Here the CDR3 DNA reads TGTGCCAGCAGTGAAGTATGGACAGCAGGAAGACAGCCCCAGCATTTT. This encodes CASSEVWTAGRQPQHF.

V is TRBV3-1 (or the pseudogene TRBV3-2) and J is TRBJ1-2; the match to TRBD1 covers 8 bases. The ends lost 7 bases at V and 4 bases at J; junction bases unmatched: 5. The CDR3 contains 13 residues. Germline assignment: CDR1 LGHDT and CDR2 YNNKEL (reference sequence). This CDR3 reads CASTGQGLYGYTF. DNA for the CDR3: TGTGCCAGCACCGGACAGGGACTCTATGGCTACACCTTC.

The chain has TRBV2 and TRBJ1-2, with TRBD1 identical over 11 bases. The V gene end was trimmed by 7 bases and the J gene end by 5 bases; junction bases not matched to a gene: 9. The CDR3 runs to 15 residues. Germline V gives CDR1 SNHLY, CDR2 FYNNEI. The CDR3 spells CASTRTGGGLYGYTF. The CDR3 nucleotides are TGTGCCAGCACCAGGACAGGGGGCGGGTTGTATGGCTACACCTTC. The entire variable domain, with the rest obtained from reference TRBV2 and TRBJ1-2, is as follows: EPEVTQTPSHQVTQMGQEVILRCVPISNHLYFYWYRQILGQKVEFLVSFYNNEISEKSEIFDDQFSVERPDGSNFTLKIRSTKLEDSAMYFCASTRTGGGLYGYTFGSGTRLTVV.

CDR3 DNA sequence: TGTGCCAGCAGTGCACAGGGGAGCTGGCAGCCCCAGCATTTT. Amino acids: CASSAQGSWQPQHF. The chain combines TRBV2 with TRBJ1-5, with 7 bases aligning to TRBD1. Trimming at V came to 4 bases and at J to 7 bases, leaving 7 bases not matched to a gene. CDR1 and CDR2 (germline): SNHLY, FYNNEI. CDR3 length: 14 amino acids.

This chain links TRBV5-1 with TRBJ2-5; 9 bases align to TRBD1. The CDR3 sequence is 18 residues long. After removal of 4 bases from V and 3 bases from J, the junction contained 16 bases not matched to a gene. Looked up from germline, CDR1 is SGHRS and CDR2 is YFSETQ. Here the CDR3 DNA reads TGCGCCAGCAGCACCTACAGGGGGCCGGGTAGGGTAAAAGAGACCCAGTACTTC. The encoded protein is CASSTYRGPGRVKETQYF.